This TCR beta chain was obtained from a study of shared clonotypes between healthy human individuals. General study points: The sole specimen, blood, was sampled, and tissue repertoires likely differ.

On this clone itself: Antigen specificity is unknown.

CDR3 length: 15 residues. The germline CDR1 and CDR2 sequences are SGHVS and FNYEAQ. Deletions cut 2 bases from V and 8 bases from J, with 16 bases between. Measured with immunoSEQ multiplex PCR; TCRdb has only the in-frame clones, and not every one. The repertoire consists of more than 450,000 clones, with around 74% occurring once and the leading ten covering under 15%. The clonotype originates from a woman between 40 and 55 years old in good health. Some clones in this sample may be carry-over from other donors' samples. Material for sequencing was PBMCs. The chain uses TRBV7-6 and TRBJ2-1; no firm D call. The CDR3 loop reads CASSLNPSGGHEQFF. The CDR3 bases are TGTGCCAGCAGCTTAAACCCCTCAGGTGGTCATGAGCAGTTCTTC. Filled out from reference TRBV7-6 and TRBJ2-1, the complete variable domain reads GAGVSQSPRYKVTKRGQDVALRCDPISGHVSLYWYRQALGQGPEFLTYFNYEAQQDKSGLPNDRFSAERPEGSISTLTIQRTEQRDSAMYRCASSLNPSGGHEQFFGPGTRLTVL.